These T cell receptor beta chains were read from a single sample in a study of CD8+ T cells in alopecia areata. TCRdb keeps only in-frame clones here, not all; method: immunoSEQ multiplex PCR. The data hold fewer than 110,000 clones, with about nine tenths observed a single time. This specimen consisted of CD8+ T cells sorted from blood, obtained between weeks 30 and 35, from a patient treated with tofacitinib. Every receptor here comes from a human donor with alopecia areata. CDR3s include the opening cysteine and the closing phenylalanine or tryptophan. D genes are given only for firm matches. The size of a clone is reported for some rows only, either as once, few or many, or as a class for expanded clones.

j_call: TRBJ2-1
v_call: TRBV30
d_call: NA
clone_size: NA
cdr3_nt: TGTGCCTGGAGGGCTCCGGCAGGGAAGGGTGAGCAGTTCTTC
cdr3_aa: CAWRAPAGKGEQFF

j_call: TRBJ2-1
v_call: TRBV2
d_call: TRBD1
clone_size: NA
cdr3_nt: TGTGCCAGCACCCCGGGACAGGGAGTAGATGAGCAGTTCTTC
cdr3_aa: CASTPGQGVDEQFF

j_call: TRBJ2-1
v_call: TRBV30
d_call: NA
clone_size: NA
cdr3_nt: TGTGCCTGGAGTGTAGCCAATTACGATGAGCAGTTCTTC
cdr3_aa: CAWSVANYDEQFF

j_call: TRBJ2-7
v_call: TRBV7-9
d_call: NA
clone_size: NA
cdr3_nt: TGTGCCAGCAGGCTGGACTCACAATTTTCCTACGAGCAGTACTTC
cdr3_aa: CASRLDSQFSYEQYF

j_call: TRBJ2-3
v_call: TRBV4-1
d_call: NA
clone_size: NA
cdr3_nt: TGCGCCAGCAGCCGCGGACAGTCTAGCACAGATACGCAGTATTTT
cdr3_aa: CASSRGQSSTDTQYF

j_call: TRBJ1-3
v_call: TRBV9
d_call: NA
clone_size: NA
cdr3_nt: TGTGCCAGCAGCGTAGACCGTGGGGGGGAAGAAAACACCATATATTTT
cdr3_aa: CASSVDRGGEENTIYF

j_call: TRBJ1-2
v_call: TRBV27
d_call: NA
clone_size: NA
cdr3_nt: TGTGCCAGCAGCGACACAGGGACTAACTATGGCTACACCTTC
cdr3_aa: CASSDTGTNYGYTF

j_call: TRBJ2-1
v_call: TRBV5-1
d_call: TRBD2
clone_size: few
cdr3_nt: TGCGCCAGCAGCTTGGAGATGCGGGGGGGCATCCATGAGCAGTTCTTC
cdr3_aa: CASSLEMRGGIHEQFF

j_call: TRBJ1-4
v_call: TRBV19
d_call: NA
clone_size: once
cdr3_nt: TGTGCCAGTAGTATGAGTCCGGGTTACGAAAAACTGTTTTTT
cdr3_aa: CASSMSPGYEKLFF

j_call: TRBJ2-5
v_call: TRBV7-8
d_call: NA
clone_size: NA
cdr3_nt: TGTGCCAGCAGCTTAGAACCACGAATTTTCAAAGAGACCCAGTACTTC
cdr3_aa: CASSLEPRIFKETQYF

j_call: TRBJ2-1
v_call: TRBV27
d_call: NA
clone_size: NA
cdr3_nt: TGTGCCAGCAGTTTTGTACAGCTCTACAATGAGCAGTTCTTC
cdr3_aa: CASSFVQLYNEQFF

j_call: TRBJ2-1
v_call: TRBV6-5
d_call: TRBD1
clone_size: NA
cdr3_nt: TGTGCCAGCAGTTACTCGACAGGGTCCTACAATGAGCAGTTCTTC
cdr3_aa: CASSYSTGSYNEQFF

j_call: TRBJ2-1
v_call: TRBV5-1
d_call: NA
clone_size: NA
cdr3_nt: TGCGCCAGCAGCTTGACAGGGTACAATGAGCAGTTCTTC
cdr3_aa: CASSLTGYNEQFF

j_call: TRBJ2-5
v_call: TRBV4-1
d_call: NA
clone_size: NA
cdr3_nt: TGCGCCAGCAGCCCTGCGGGGGAGACCCAGTACTTC
cdr3_aa: CASSPAGETQYF

j_call: TRBJ2-1
v_call: TRBV29-1
d_call: NA
clone_size: NA
cdr3_nt: TGCAGCGCTCATTCACCGAGCTCCTACAATGAGCAGTTCTTC
cdr3_aa: CSAHSPSSYNEQFF

j_call: TRBJ2-5
v_call: TRBV7-9
d_call: NA
clone_size: NA
cdr3_nt: TGTGCCAGCAGCTTAGGATTCGGCGGGAAGGGAGAGACCCAGTACTTC
cdr3_aa: CASSLGFGGKGETQYF

j_call: TRBJ1-5
v_call: TRBV7-9
d_call: NA
clone_size: NA
cdr3_nt: TGTGCCAGCAGCTACATGGGGAACGGGAATCAGCCCCAGCATTTT
cdr3_aa: CASSYMGNGNQPQHF

j_call: TRBJ1-2
v_call: TRBV7-9
d_call: TRBD1
clone_size: NA
cdr3_nt: TGTGCCAGCAGGACGGACAGGGGGAGGTCGGATGGCTACACCTTC
cdr3_aa: CASRTDRGRSDGYTF

j_call: TRBJ2-3
v_call: TRBV9
d_call: TRBD1
clone_size: NA
cdr3_nt: TGTGCCAGCAGCGCAGGACAGGGGGATATAGATACGCAGTATTTT
cdr3_aa: CASSAGQGDIDTQYF

j_call: TRBJ2-1
v_call: TRBV2
d_call: TRBD1
clone_size: NA
cdr3_nt: TGTGCCAGCACCCCCGGGACAGCCACAGACAATGAGCAGTTCTTC
cdr3_aa: CASTPGTATDNEQFF

j_call: TRBJ2-7
v_call: TRBV5-4
d_call: NA
clone_size: NA
cdr3_nt: TGTGCCAGCAGCTTGGAAAGGGCGGACTCCTACGAGCAGTACTTC
cdr3_aa: CASSLERADSYEQYF

j_call: TRBJ2-7
v_call: TRBV29-1
d_call: NA
clone_size: NA
cdr3_nt: TGCAGCGGGTGTACAGGGTCTTACGAGCAGTACTTC
cdr3_aa: CSGCTGSYEQYF

j_call: TRBJ2-1
v_call: TRBV30
d_call: NA
clone_size: NA
cdr3_nt: TGTGCCTGGAGTGTGAATGAGCAGTTCTTC
cdr3_aa: CAWSVNEQFF

j_call: TRBJ2-3
v_call: TRBV27
d_call: TRBD1
clone_size: once
cdr3_nt: TGTGCCAGCTACAGGGGGCGGGGACCTAGAGATACGCAGTATTTT
cdr3_aa: CASYRGRGPRDTQYF

j_call: TRBJ2-3
v_call: TRBV11-3
d_call: NA
clone_size: NA
cdr3_nt: TGTGCCAGCAGCCCTGGGACTGACTCACGCACAGATACGCAGTATTTT
cdr3_aa: CASSPGTDSRTDTQYF

j_call: TRBJ2-1
v_call: TRBV13
d_call: TRBD2
clone_size: once
cdr3_nt: TGTGCCAGCACCTCGACTAGCGGGAGGGGCTATGAGCAGTTCTTC
cdr3_aa: CASTSTSGRGYEQFF

j_call: TRBJ2-1
v_call: TRBV5-4
d_call: NA
clone_size: NA
cdr3_nt: TGTGCCAGCAGTTCTGAGGGTGAGCAGTTCTTC
cdr3_aa: CASSSEGEQFF

j_call: TRBJ2-7
v_call: TRBV6-1
d_call: NA
clone_size: NA
cdr3_nt: TGTGCCAGCAGTTCTCGCACATTACCCTACGAGCAGTACTTC
cdr3_aa: CASSSRTLPYEQYF

j_call: TRBJ2-4
v_call: TRBV7-3
d_call: NA
clone_size: NA
cdr3_nt: TGTGCCAGCAGCTTAATTACCTCGGACATTCAGTACTTC
cdr3_aa: CASSLITSDIQYF

j_call: TRBJ1-5
v_call: TRBV23-1
d_call: NA
clone_size: once
cdr3_nt: TGCGCCAGCGGACAGACAGTCCCCTCTTATAGCAATCAGCCCCAGCATTTT
cdr3_aa: CASGQTVPSYSNQPQHF

j_call: TRBJ2-1
v_call: TRBV7-9
d_call: TRBD1
clone_size: NA
cdr3_nt: TGTGCCAGCAGCTTAGTCGGGGACAGGGCGTCGCCTGAGCAGTTCTTC
cdr3_aa: CASSLVGDRASPEQFF